A single sample is the source of the 21 T cell receptor beta chains below, sequenced in a study of T cells in localized non-small cell lung cancer. Repertoires were generated with immunoSEQ multiplex PCR, while TCRdb's copy carries only in-frame clones and drops some. Seen here are approximately 4,700 clones, more than 25% observed once, and the top ten hold approximately 8.2%. The source material was lung tumor tissue, sampled before any cancer treatment. The receptors here all came from a male donor aged 60 or older with stage I lung adenocarcinoma.

This clone is labeled as medium-sized. The V gene is TRBV11-3, the J gene TRBJ1-5; D not certain. The CDR3 length is 14 residues. Trimming stripped 3 bases from V and 0 bases from J, with 6 bases between. Germline values: CDR1 SGHNT, CDR2 YENEEA. The CDR3 protein is CASSLEGSNQPQHF. The DNA for the CDR3 is TGTGCCAGCAGCTTGGAGGGTAGCAATCAGCCCCAGCATTTT.

In its sample, this clone ranks as medium-sized. This chain links TRBV6-1 with TRBJ1-1; D unresolved. Germline V gene sequence: CDR1 MNHNS, CDR2 SASEGT. The CDR3 sequence is 14 residues long. V was pared by 1 base and J by 3 bases, with 9 bases between. For the CDR3, the DNA is TGTGCCAGCAGTGAAGGCGGGTCTTACACTGAAGCTTTCTTT. Encoded protein: CASSEGGSYTEAFF.

The V gene is TRBV5-1, the J gene TRBJ2-2; 9 bases fit TRBD2. CDR1 is SGHRS, CDR2 YFSETQ, per germline. The CDR3 length is 16 residues. Trimming cost V 4 bases and J 6 bases; bases outside gene matches: 10. CDR3 loop: CASSPLAGEQSGELFF. The CDR3 nucleotides read TGCGCCAGCAGCCCATTAGCGGGGGAACAGTCCGGGGAGCTGTTTTTT.

There are a few counts of this clone. The J gene is TRBJ2-7, the V gene TRBV12-5; 8 bases align to TRBD1. The CDR3 is made up of 15 amino acids. Looked up from germline, CDR1 is LGHNT and CDR2 is FRNRAP. The CDR3 sequence: CASRRTGMGSYEQYF. CDR3 bases: TGTGCCAGCCGCCGGACAGGGATGGGATCCTACGAGCAGTACTTC.

A few counts support this clone. V and J are TRBV4-1 and TRBJ1-4, with D perhaps matching TRBD1 (5 bases). This CDR3 is 17 amino acids long. Trimming removed 5 bases at V and 0 bases at J, with 16 bases between. Per the germline V gene, CDR1 is MGHRA and CDR2 is YSYEKL. The CDR3 sequence: CASSNRPVPATNEKLFF. In nucleotides, the CDR3 is TGCGCCAGCAGCAACAGGCCCGTCCCGGCAACTAATGAAAAACTGTTTTTT.

This clone occurred a few times. The genes are TRBV6-8 and TRBJ1-2, with a possible D match to TRBD1 (5 bases). In germline, CDR1 is MNHGY, CDR2 SAAAGT. The CDR3 runs 16 residues. V was shortened by 5 bases and J by 6 bases, with 22 bases between the two germline ends. The CDR3 bases are TGTGCCAGCAGTGGGGCCCTTGGGACGGGAAGGGATGGCTACACCTTC. Amino acid sequence: CASSGALGTGRDGYTF.

The chain combines TRBV9 with TRBJ1-2; 10 bases are shared with TRBD1. V shed 0 bases and J 4 bases; nucleotides not matched to a gene: 6. The germline gives CDR1 SGDLS, CDR2 YYNGEE. The CDR3 extends over 16 amino acids. CDR3: CASSVGGTGVGYGYTF. CDR3 sequence (DNA): TGTGCCAGCAGCGTAGGAGGGACAGGGGTCGGCTATGGCTACACCTTC.

This clone was seen a few times. V and J are TRBV10-3 and TRBJ2-3; tentatively, D is TRBD2 (7 bases). CDR3 length: 16 amino acids. Between the trimmed V and J ends, which lost 10 bases and 0 bases, there was a span of 20 bases. Germline CDR1 reads ENHRY; CDR2 reads SYGVKD. CDR3 amino acids: CASQQRGGASTDTQYF. In nucleotides, the CDR3 is TGTGCCAGCCAACAGAGGGGGGGGGCTAGCACAGATACGCAGTATTTT.

In regard to this clone: Compared with germline, one end of the junction differs, possibly owing to a read error. The rearrangement uses TRBV11-3 and TRBJ1-1; 7 bases map to TRBD1. The CDR3 has 15 amino acids. CDR1 and CDR2 (germline): SGHNT, YENEEA. The CDR3 reads CASSVDRARNTEAFF. The CDR3 coding sequence is TGTGCCAGCAGCGTAGACAGGGCAAGGAACACTGAAGCTTTCTTT.

This clone was detected a few times. The chain employs TRBV6-8 and TRBJ2-7; D gene uncertain. Germline lookup yields CDR1 MNHGY and CDR2 SAAAGT. Trimming took off 3 bases at V and 3 bases at J, with 9 bases between the two ends. The CDR3 spans 13 residues. The CDR3 region is CASSYSASYEQYF. CDR3 sequence (DNA): TGTGCCAGCAGTTATTCTGCTAGCTACGAGCAGTACTTC.

The sample holds a few counts of this clone. V is TRBV6-8 and J is TRBJ1-1; TRBD1 matches at 10 bases. J gave up 10 bases and V 1 base, and 3 bases lay outside the gene matches. The CDR3 runs 13 residues. The germline gives CDR1 MNHGY, CDR2 SAAAGT. The CDR3 loop is CASSYWTGGGAFF. CDR3 DNA sequence: TGTGCCAGCAGTTACTGGACAGGGGGTGGAGCTTTCTTT.

In this sample, this clone turned up a few times. J is TRBJ2-2 and V is TRBV12-5; 7 bases match TRBD1. The V gene's germline CDR1 is LGHNT and CDR2 FRNRAP. Germline trimming cut 8 bases from V and 2 bases from J; bases unmatched to any gene: 5. The CDR3 is 14 amino acids. CDR3 nucleotide sequence: TGTGCTAGTCGACAGGGTTTCAACACCGGGGAGCTGTTTTTT. Protein: CASRQGFNTGELFF.

This sequence joins TRBV19 and TRBJ1-5; D is ambiguous. CDR3 length: 14 residues. The V end was cut by 6 bases, the J end by 0 bases, with 9 bases between. From germline, CDR1 is LNHDA and CDR2 SQIVND (reference sequence). The CDR3 sequence: CASRENYSNQPQHF. The CDR3 DNA is TGTGCCAGTAGGGAAAATTATAGCAATCAGCCCCAGCATTTT.

This clone turned up a few times. The rearrangement uses TRBV2 and TRBJ2-4; D call uncertain. Trimming removed 1 base at V and 6 bases at J, with 4 bases between. This CDR3 is 12 amino acids long. Germline V gene data show CDR1 as SNHLY and CDR2 as FYNNEI. The CDR3 region is CASSEGLNIQYF. The CDR3 coding sequence is TGTGCCAGCAGTGAAGGGCTAAACATTCAGTACTTC.

This clone came up once. The rearrangement uses TRBV5-1 and TRBJ1-1; 8 bases align to TRBD1. This CDR3 has 14 residues. Per the germline V gene, CDR1 is SGHRS and CDR2 is YFSETQ. Unmatched junction bases numbered 4, after V lost 2 bases and J lost 4 bases. CDR3 nucleotide sequence: TGCGCCAGCAGCTTTGGACAGGGAGGCACTGAAGCTTTCTTT. Residues: CASSFGQGGTEAFF.

This clone turned up a few times. This sequence joins TRBV19 and TRBJ1-2, with 10 bases matching TRBD1. Losses at the gene ends were 7 bases for V and 2 bases for J; bases not matched to a gene: 4. CDR1 LNHDA and CDR2 SQIVND come from the germline V gene (reference sequence). This CDR3 has 14 amino acids. The DNA for the CDR3 is TGTGCCAGTAAAGAGACAGGGGGCAACTATGGCTACACCTTC. This codes for CASKETGGNYGYTF.

This clone came up a few times. The chain carries TRBV9 and TRBJ2-7, with D possibly TRBD1 on 5 matching bases. The germline gives CDR1 SGDLS, CDR2 YYNGEE. The CDR3 runs to 14 residues. V lost 2 bases to trimming and J lost 3 bases, with 12 bases between them. The CDR3 coding sequence is TGTGCCAGCAGCGTTGGGCGACAGAACTACGAGCAGTACTTC. Its protein product is CASSVGRQNYEQYF. Complete variable domain (other parts from reference TRBV9 and TRBJ2-7): DSGVTQTPKHLITATGQRVTLRCSPRSGDLSVYWYQQSLDQGLQFLIQYYNGEERAKGNILERFSAQQFPDLHSELNLSSLELGDSALYFCASSVGRQNYEQYFGPGTRLTVT.

By proportion, this clone is medium-sized. The V gene is TRBV11-3, the J gene TRBJ2-3; D is undetermined. This CDR3 region has 16 residues. Trimming stripped 4 bases from V and 2 bases from J, with 16 bases between. Germline V lookup: CDR1 SGHNT, CDR2 YENEEA. CDR3 residues: CASSYYSRGPTDTQYF. The CDR3 region has the DNA TGTGCCAGCAGCTATTACTCACGTGGTCCCACAGATACGCAGTATTTT. Supplemented by reference TRBV11-3 and TRBJ2-3, the full variable domain reads EAGVVQSPRYKIIEKKQPVAFWCNPISGHNTLYWYLQNLGQGPELLIRYENEEAVDDSQLPKDRFSAERLKGVDSTLKIQPAELGDSAVYLCASSYYSRGPTDTQYFGPGTRLTVL.

The V call is TRBV12-5, the J call TRBJ1-2; 7 positions match TRBD1. Germline V gene data show CDR1 as LGHNT and CDR2 as FRNRAP. The CDR3 sequence is 15 residues long. V gave up 1 base and J gave up 6 bases; unmatched junction bases: 8. The DNA of the CDR3 is TGTGCTAGTGGTTTGGACTCAGGGGGGATCAATGGCTACACCTTC. Translated: CASGLDSGGINGYTF.

V gene TRBV13 combines with J gene TRBJ2-7, with TRBD1 matching 9 bases. V was pared by 5 bases and J by 2 bases, with 4 bases of the junction left unmatched. The CDR3 covers 14 residues. In germline, CDR1 is PRHDT, CDR2 FYEKMQ (reference sequence). The CDR3 DNA is TGTGCCAGCAGCGTGGGACAGGGAGCCTACGAGCAGTACTTC. Translated: CASSVGQGAYEQYF.

The chain recombines TRBV9 with TRBJ1-3, with D possibly being TRBD1 (6 bases). The germline V gene encodes CDR1 SGDLS and CDR2 YYNGEE. This CDR3 is built from 15 residues. V was pared by 3 bases and J by 2 bases, with 12 bases between. The CDR3 DNA sequence: TGTGCCAGCAGCGCGAGAACAGGGCCTGGAAACACCATATATTTT. The encoded protein is CASSARTGPGNTIYF.